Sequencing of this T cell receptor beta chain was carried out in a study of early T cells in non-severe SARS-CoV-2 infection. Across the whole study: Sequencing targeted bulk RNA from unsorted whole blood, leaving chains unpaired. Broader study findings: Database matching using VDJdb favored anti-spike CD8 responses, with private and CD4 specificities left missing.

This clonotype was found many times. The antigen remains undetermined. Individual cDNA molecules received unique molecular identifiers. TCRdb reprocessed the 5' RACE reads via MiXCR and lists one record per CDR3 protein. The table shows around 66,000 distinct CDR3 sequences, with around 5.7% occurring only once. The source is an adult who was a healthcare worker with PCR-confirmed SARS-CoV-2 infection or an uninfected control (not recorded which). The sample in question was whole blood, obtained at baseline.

The CDR3: CASSLRGQGDPDTQYF. CDR3 DNA: TGCGCCAGCAGTCTACGGGGACAGGGCGATCCAGATACGCAGTATTTT. The rearrangement joins TRBV23-1 to TRBJ2-3; 9 bases line up with TRBD1. TRBV23-1 is an open reading frame whose function is uncertain. The CDR3 length is 16 residues. V dropped 4 bases and J dropped 4; count of bases not matched to a gene: 9.